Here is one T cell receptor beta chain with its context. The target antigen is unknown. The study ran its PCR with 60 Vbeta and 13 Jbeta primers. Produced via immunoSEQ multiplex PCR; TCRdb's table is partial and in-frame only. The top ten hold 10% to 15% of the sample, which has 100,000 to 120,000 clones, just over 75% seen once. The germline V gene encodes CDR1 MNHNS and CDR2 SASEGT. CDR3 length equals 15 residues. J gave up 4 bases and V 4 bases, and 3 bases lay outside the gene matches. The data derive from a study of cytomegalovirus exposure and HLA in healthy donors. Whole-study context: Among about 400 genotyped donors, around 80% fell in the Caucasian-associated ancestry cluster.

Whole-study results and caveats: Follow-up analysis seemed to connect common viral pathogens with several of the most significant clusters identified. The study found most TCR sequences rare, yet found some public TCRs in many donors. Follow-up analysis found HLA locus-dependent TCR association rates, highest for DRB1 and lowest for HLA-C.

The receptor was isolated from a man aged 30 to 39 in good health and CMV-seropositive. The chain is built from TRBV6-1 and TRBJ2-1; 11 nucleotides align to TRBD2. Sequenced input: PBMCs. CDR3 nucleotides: TGTGCCAGCAGTGTACTAGCGGGGGATTACAATGAGCAGTTCTTC. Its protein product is CASSVLAGDYNEQFF.